This T cell receptor (beta chain) was found in a study of blood T cell repertoires in COVID-19. At the level of the study: The cDNA or gDNA used as material had been derived from T cells, B-cell-depleted T cells, or PBMCs.

This table comes from immunoSEQ multiplex PCR, and its TCRdb copy is limited to in-frame clones, with some not included. The repertoire holds about 220,000 clones, over 75% seen once, with about 13% in the top ten. This CDR3 contains 16 residues. From germline, CDR1 is LNHDA and CDR2 SQIVND (reference sequence). V was cut by 1 base and J by 1 base, with 11 bases left in between. This chain connects TRBV19 to TRBJ1-5, with D uncertain. The sample taken for sequencing was peripheral blood. The clonotype comes from a human donor in a cohort sampled during active COVID-19. This CDR3 is CASSIGWGESNQPQHF. The DNA for the CDR3 is TGTGCCAGTAGTATAGGCTGGGGAGAGAGCAATCAGCCCCAGCATTTT.